This T cell receptor (beta chain) was obtained from a study of CD8+CD57+ T cells in acquired aplastic anemia. About the study: The average for DNA from sorted CD4+ and CD8+ cells was roughly 3 ug. Whole-study results and caveats: Patients and controls had in common some 30 CD8+ CDR3 sequences. Patients showed no significant difference from controls in CD8+ Simpson's diversity.

Both TCR beta VDJ combination and CDR3 sequence profiling were carried out. Genomic DNA was the template for this profiling. TCRdb reprocessed the reads via MiXCR and lists one record per CDR3 protein. This repertoire shows about 180,000 distinct CDR3 sequences, approximately 48% found once; its top ten account for approximately 12%. With regard to this clonotype: Antigen: not known.

Only patients with CD8+CD57+ cell expansion on flow cytometry were chosen for sequencing. Patients had received no therapy at the time of blood sampling. Between the trimmed V and J ends, which lost 4 bases and 5 bases, there was a span of 15 bases. CDR3 length: 14 residues. Germline lookup yields CDR1 LNHNV and CDR2 YYDKDF (reference sequence). The TCR was taken from a human donor with aplastic anemia. The rearrangement links TRBV15 to TRBJ2-7; D is perhaps TRBD1 (6 bases). The sequencing sample was made of sorted CD4+, CD8+, or CD8+CD57+ T cells (not recorded which) from PBMCs. This chain's CDR3 is CATSTGTQLNEQYF. DNA for the CDR3: TGTGCCACCAGCACCGGGACACAACTGAACGAGCAGTACTTC.